This T cell receptor (beta chain) was sequenced in a study of T cells after yellow fever vaccination. Each CDR3 protein gets one entry after TCRdb re-called the 5' RACE reads with MiXCR. This sample has roughly 120,000 distinct CDR3 sequences, with 7% to 8.5% found just once. This clonotype was recorded at least ten times. This receptor was taken from a man under 40 who received the YFV17D yellow fever vaccine. The sample in question was CD8+ T cells sorted from PBMCs, obtained 45 days after the yellow fever booster vaccination.

This CDR3 is CASSAPGLAGSTDTQYF. For the CDR3, the DNA is TGTGCCAGCAGCGCCCCTGGACTAGCGGGGAGCACAGATACGCAGTATTTT. The chain uses TRBV28 and TRBJ2-3, with 12 nucleotides matching TRBD2. CDR1 MDHEN and CDR2 SYDVKM come from the germline V gene. The CDR3 has 17 amino acids. Trimming cost V 6 bases and J 0 bases; bases outside gene matches: 7. Based on the CDR3 plus reference TRBV28 and TRBJ2-3, the full variable domain is DVKVTQSSRYLVKRTGEKVFLECVQDMDHENMFWYRQDPGLGLRLIYFSYDVKMKEKGDIPEGYSVSREKKERFSLILESASTNQTSMYLCASSAPGLAGSTDTQYFGPGTRLTVL.